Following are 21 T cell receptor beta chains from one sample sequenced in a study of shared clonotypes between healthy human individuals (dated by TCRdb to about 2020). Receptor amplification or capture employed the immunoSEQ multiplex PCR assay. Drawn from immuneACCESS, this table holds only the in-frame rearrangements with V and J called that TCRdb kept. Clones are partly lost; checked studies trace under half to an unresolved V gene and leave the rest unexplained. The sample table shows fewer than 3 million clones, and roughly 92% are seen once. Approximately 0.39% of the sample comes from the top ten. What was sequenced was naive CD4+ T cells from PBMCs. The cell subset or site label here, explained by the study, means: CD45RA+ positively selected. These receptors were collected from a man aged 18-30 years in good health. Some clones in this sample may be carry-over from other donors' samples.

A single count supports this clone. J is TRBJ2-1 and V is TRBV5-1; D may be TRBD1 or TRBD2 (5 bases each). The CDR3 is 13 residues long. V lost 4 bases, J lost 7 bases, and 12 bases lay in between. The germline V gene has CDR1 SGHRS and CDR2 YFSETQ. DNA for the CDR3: TGCGCCAGCAGCGGGGGTGCCGGGAATGAGCAGTTCTTC. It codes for CASSGGAGNEQFF. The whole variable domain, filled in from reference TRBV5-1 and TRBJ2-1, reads KAGVTQTPRYLIKTRGQQVTLSCSPISGHRSVSWYQQTPGQGLQFLFEYFSETQRNKGNFPGRFSGRQFSNSRSEMNVSTLELGDSALYLCASSGGAGNEQFFGPGTRLTVL.

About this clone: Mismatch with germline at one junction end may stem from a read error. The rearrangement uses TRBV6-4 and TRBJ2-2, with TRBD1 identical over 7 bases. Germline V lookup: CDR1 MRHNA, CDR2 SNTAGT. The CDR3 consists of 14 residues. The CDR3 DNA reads TGTGCCACCAGTCTTAGAGCGGACAGGGGGGAGCTGTTTTTT. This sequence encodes CATSLRADRGELFF.

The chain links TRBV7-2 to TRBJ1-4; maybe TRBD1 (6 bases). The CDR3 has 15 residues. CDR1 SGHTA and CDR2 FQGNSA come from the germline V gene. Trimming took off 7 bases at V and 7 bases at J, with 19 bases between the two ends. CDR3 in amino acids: CASTPQGGWSEKLFF. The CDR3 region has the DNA TGTGCCAGCACCCCACAGGGCGGGTGGAGTGAAAAACTGTTTTTT. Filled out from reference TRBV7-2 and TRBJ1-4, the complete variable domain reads GAGVSQSPSNKVTEKGKDVELRCDPISGHTALYWYRQSLGQGLEFLIYFQGNSAPDKSGLPSDRFSAERTGGSVSTLTIQRTQQEDSAVYLCASTPQGGWSEKLFFGSGTQLSVL.

The CDR3 loop reads CASSIVPSGPGGDEQYF. CDR3 nucleotide sequence: TGTGCCAGTAGTATAGTACCATCGGGACCCGGAGGGGACGAGCAGTACTTC. This chain uses TRBV19 with TRBJ2-7; perhaps TRBD2 as D (6 bases). Per germline, CDR1 LNHDA and CDR2 SQIVND (reference sequence). The CDR3 totals 17 residues. Deletions cut 1 base from V and 5 bases from J, with 21 bases between.

The CDR3: CASSEAYGGEGYTF. CDR3 bases: TGTGCCAGCAGTGAAGCGTACGGGGGCGAGGGCTACACCTTC. The V call is TRBV6-1, the J call TRBJ1-2; D may be TRBD1 (6 bases). The germline gives CDR1 MNHNS, CDR2 SASEGT. Trimming removed 0 bases at V and 8 bases at J, with 13 bases between. The CDR3 covers 14 residues.

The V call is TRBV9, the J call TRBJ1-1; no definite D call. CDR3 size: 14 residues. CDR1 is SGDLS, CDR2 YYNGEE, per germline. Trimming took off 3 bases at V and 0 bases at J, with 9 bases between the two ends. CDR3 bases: TGTGCCAGCAGCGCCCTAACCATGAACACTGAAGCTTTCTTT. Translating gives CASSALTMNTEAFF.

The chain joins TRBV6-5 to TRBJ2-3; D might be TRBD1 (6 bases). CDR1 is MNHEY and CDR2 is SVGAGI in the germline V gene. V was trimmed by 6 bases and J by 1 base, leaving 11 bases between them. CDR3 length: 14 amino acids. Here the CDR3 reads CASREQGRTDTQYF. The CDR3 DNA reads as TGTGCCAGCAGAGAACAGGGTCGCACAGATACGCAGTATTTT.

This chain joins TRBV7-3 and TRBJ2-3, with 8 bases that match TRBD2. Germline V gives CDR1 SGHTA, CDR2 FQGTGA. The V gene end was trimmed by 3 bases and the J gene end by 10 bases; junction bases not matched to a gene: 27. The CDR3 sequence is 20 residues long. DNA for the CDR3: TGTGCCAGCAGCTTTATCCCAGGGCAGAGGGGCGGTAGGGCGGGAGGTGCGCAGTATTTT. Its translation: CASSFIPGQRGGRAGGAQYF.

The CDR3 sequence: CASSFGLGIREQYF. CDR3 DNA: TGTGCCAGCAGTTTCGGACTAGGAATCCGCGAGCAGTACTTC. The rearrangement joins TRBV27 to TRBJ2-7; 7 positions match TRBD2. CDR3 length equals 14 residues. With 3 bases clipped from V and 6 bases from J, the junction kept 8 bases outside the gene matches. Germline V gene lookup returns CDR1 MNHEY and CDR2 SMNVEV (reference sequence).

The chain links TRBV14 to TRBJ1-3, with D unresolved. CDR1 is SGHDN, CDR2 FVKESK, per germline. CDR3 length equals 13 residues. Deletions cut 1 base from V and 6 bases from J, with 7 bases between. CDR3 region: CASSQVVENTIYF. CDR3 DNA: TGTGCCAGCAGCCAAGTCGTGGAAAACACCATATATTTT.

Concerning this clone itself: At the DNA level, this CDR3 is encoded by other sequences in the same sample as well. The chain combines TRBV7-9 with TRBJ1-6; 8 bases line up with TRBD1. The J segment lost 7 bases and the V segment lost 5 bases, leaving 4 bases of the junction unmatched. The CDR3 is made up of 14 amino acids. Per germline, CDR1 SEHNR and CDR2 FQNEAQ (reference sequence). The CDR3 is CASSPQGGNSPLHF. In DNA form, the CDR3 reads TGTGCCAGCAGCCCACAGGGGGGAAATTCACCCCTCCACTTT. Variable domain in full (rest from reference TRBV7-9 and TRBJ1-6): DTGVSQNPRHKITKRGQNVTFRCDPISEHNRLYWYRQTLGQGPEFLTYFQNEAQLEKSRLLSDRFSAERPKGSFSTLEIQRTEQGDSAMYLCASSPQGGNSPLHFGNGTRLTVT.

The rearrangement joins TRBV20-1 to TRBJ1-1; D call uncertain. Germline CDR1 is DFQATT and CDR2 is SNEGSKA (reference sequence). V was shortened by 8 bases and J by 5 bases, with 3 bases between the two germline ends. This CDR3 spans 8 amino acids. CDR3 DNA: TGCAGTCCTACTGAAGCTTTCTTT. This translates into CSPTEAFF.

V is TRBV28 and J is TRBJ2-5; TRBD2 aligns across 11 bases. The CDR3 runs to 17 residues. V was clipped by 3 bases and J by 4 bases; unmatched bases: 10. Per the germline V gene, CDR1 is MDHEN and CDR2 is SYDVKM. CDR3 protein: CASSFTLAGGPRETQYF. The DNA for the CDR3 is TGTGCCAGCAGTTTCACCTTAGCGGGAGGGCCCAGAGAGACCCAGTACTTC.

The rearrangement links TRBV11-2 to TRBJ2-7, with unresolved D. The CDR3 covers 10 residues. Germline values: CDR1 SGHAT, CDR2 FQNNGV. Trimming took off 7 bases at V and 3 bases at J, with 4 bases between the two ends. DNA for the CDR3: TGTGCCAGCAAGGGCTACGAGCAGTACTTC. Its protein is CASKGYEQYF.

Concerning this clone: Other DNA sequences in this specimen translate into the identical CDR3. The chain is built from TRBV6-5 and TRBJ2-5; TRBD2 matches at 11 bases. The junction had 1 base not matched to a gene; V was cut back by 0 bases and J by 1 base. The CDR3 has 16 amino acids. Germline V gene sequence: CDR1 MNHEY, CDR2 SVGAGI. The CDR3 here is CASSYSTSGIQETQYF. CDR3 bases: TGTGCCAGCAGTTACTCGACTAGCGGGATCCAAGAGACCCAGTACTTC.

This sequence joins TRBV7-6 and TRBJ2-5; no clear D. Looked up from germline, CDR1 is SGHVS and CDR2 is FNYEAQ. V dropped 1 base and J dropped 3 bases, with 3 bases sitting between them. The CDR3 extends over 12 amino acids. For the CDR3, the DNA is TGTGCCAGCAGCTTAGAGAAAGAGACCCAGTACTTC. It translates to CASSLEKETQYF.

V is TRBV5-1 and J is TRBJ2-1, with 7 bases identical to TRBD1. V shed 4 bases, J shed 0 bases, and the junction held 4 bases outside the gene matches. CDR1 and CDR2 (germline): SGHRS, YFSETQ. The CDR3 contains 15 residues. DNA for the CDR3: TGCGCCAGCAGCACTGGACAGGACTCCTACAATGAGCAGTTCTTC. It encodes CASSTGQDSYNEQFF.

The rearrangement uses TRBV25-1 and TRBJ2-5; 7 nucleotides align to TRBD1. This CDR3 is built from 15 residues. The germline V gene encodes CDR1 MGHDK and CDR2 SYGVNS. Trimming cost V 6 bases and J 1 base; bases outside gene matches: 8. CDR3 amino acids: CASSQTGLGQETQYF. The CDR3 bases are TGTGCCAGCAGCCAGACAGGGTTGGGCCAAGAGACCCAGTACTTC. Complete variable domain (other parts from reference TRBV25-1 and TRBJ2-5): EADIYQTPRYLVIGTGKKITLECSQTMGHDKMYWYQQDPGMELHLIHYSYGVNSTEKGDLSSESTVSRIRTEHFPLTLESARPSHTSQYLCASSQTGLGQETQYFGPGTRLLVL.

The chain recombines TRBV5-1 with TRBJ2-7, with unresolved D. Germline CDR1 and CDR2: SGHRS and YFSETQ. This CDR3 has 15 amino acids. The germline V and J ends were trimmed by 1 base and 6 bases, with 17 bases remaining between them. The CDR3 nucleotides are TGCGCCAGCAGCTTGTCGGGCACGACCTCCCGCGAGCAGTACTTC. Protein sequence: CASSLSGTTSREQYF.

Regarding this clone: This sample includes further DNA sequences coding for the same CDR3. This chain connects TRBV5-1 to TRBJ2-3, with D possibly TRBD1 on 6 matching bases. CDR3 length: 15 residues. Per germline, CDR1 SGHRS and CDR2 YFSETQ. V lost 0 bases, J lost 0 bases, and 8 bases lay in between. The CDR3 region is CASSLAQGSTDTQYF. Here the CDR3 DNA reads TGCGCCAGCAGCTTGGCGCAGGGGAGCACAGATACGCAGTATTTT.

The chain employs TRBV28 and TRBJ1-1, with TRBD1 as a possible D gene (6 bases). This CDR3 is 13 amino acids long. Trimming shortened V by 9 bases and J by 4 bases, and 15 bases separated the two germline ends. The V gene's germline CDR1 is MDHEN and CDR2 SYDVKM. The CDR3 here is CASSRKGGTEAFF. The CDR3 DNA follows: TGTGCCAGTTCCAGAAAGGGGGGCACTGAAGCTTTCTTT.